The present T cell receptor (beta chain) was sequenced within a study of identical twins. This clonotype was seen at least ten times. Its specificity is unknown. General study points: Beta out-of-frame sequences displayed a weaker excess of sharing between twins. Invariant cells of the MAIT and iNKT types might have partly distorted the zero-insertion analyses. For monozygotic twins, models underestimated out-of-frame TCR alpha sharing.

V was cut by 2 bases and J by 3 bases, with 11 bases left in between. The germline CDR1 and CDR2 sequences are SEHNR and FQNEAQ (reference sequence). This CDR3 is 15 amino acids long. All donors comprised healthy Caucasians. Each CDR3 protein gets one entry after TCRdb re-called the 5' RACE reads with MiXCR. The sample holds hundreds of thousands of distinct CDR3 sequences, approximately 6% seen once. Sequenced: naive T cells sorted from blood. The gene calls are TRBV7-9 and TRBJ1-5; D may be TRBD1 (6 bases). The receptor was isolated from a young man in good health. Here the CDR3 reads CASSLSGQLNQPQHF. The CDR3 DNA follows: TGTGCCAGCAGCTTATCTGGACAGCTCAATCAGCCCCAGCATTTT.